The 27 T cell receptor beta chains below come from one sample, sequenced in a study of OX40 agonist ivuxolimab in advanced cancers. The data were produced by immunoSEQ multiplex PCR, yet TCRdb's version contains in-frame clones alone and is incomplete. The profile shows about 17,000 clones, about 88% of them singletons. Sequenced here: CD4+ or CD8+ T cells sorted from blood, sampled in a trial of the OX40 agonist ivuxolimab. Every receptor here comes from an adult with an advanced solid tumor such as melanoma, head and neck, liver or kidney cancer.

The rearrangement uses TRBV6-5 and TRBJ1-3; D gene unclear. Germline V gene data show CDR1 as MNHEY and CDR2 as SVGAGI. Trimming removed 2 bases at V and 0 bases at J, with 11 bases between. This CDR3 spans 16 amino acids. CDR3 amino acids: CASSYTAQSSGNTIYF. CDR3 DNA sequence: TGTGCCAGCAGTTACACTGCTCAGAGCTCTGGAAACACCATATATTTT.

V is TRBV11-2 and J is TRBJ2-1; 7 nucleotides match TRBD2. With 5 bases clipped from V and 4 bases from J, the junction kept 11 bases outside the gene matches. The CDR3 has 16 residues. Germline loops: CDR1 SGHAT, CDR2 FQNNGV. CDR3 nucleotides: TGTGCCAGCAGCACCCGTGGGAGCGGGATGTACAATGAGCAGTTCTTC. Encoded protein: CASSTRGSGMYNEQFF. The entire variable domain, with the rest obtained from reference TRBV11-2 and TRBJ2-1, is as follows: EAGVAQSPRYKIIEKRQSVAFWCNPISGHATLYWYQQILGQGPKLLIQFQNNGVVDDSQLPKDRFSAERLKGVDSTLKIQPAKLEDSAVYLCASSTRGSGMYNEQFFGPGTRLTVL.

The chain recombines TRBV19 with TRBJ1-4; no reliable D call. Per the germline V gene, CDR1 is LNHDA and CDR2 is SQIVND (reference sequence). V was pared by 6 bases and J by 8 bases, with 10 bases between. The CDR3 is 12 residues long. The CDR3 DNA reads TGTGCCAGTAGCCCAAGGGAGGAAAAACTGTTTTTT. Its protein is CASSPREEKLFF.

The chain is built from TRBV2 and TRBJ1-5; TRBD1 aligns across 7 bases. Germline V gene lookup returns CDR1 SNHLY and CDR2 FYNNEI. V lost 7 bases to trimming and J lost 7 bases; unmatched junction nucleotides: 13. The CDR3 runs 15 residues. The CDR3 DNA follows: TGTGCCAGCAATGGCCCGACAGGGAAGGAACAGCCCCAGCATTTT. Protein: CASNGPTGKEQPQHF. The variable domain in full, completed from reference TRBV2 and TRBJ1-5, reads EPEVTQTPSHQVTQMGQEVILRCVPISNHLYFYWYRQILGQKVEFLVSFYNNEISEKSEIFDDQFSVERPDGSNFTLKIRSTKLEDSAMYFCASNGPTGKEQPQHFGDGTRLSIL.

The chain has TRBV10-2 and TRBJ2-5; 7 nucleotides align to TRBD1. Germline assignment: CDR1 WSHSY and CDR2 SAAADI. With V trimmed by 4 bases and J by 5 bases, 4 bases remained unmatched. The CDR3 extends over 13 amino acids. The CDR3 DNA reads as TGCGCCAGCAGTGGACAGGGTGGCGAGACCCAGTACTTC. It codes for CASSGQGGETQYF.

This clone has a single count. The chain combines TRBV5-1 with TRBJ2-3; D tentatively fits TRBD1 or TRBD2 (6 bases each). The V gene lost 2 bases and the J gene lost 4 bases, with 14 bases spanning the gap. CDR1 SGHRS and CDR2 YFSETQ come from the germline V gene. CDR3 length: 15 residues. The CDR3: CASSFQGRKADTQYF. In DNA, the CDR3 is TGCGCCAGCAGCTTCCAGGGGAGGAAAGCAGATACGCAGTATTTT.

The chain combines TRBV5-5 with TRBJ2-1; 8 bases line up with TRBD1. The CDR3 has 16 residues. In germline, CDR1 is SGHKS, CDR2 YYEKEE (reference sequence). Germline trimming cut 0 bases from V and 2 bases from J; bases unmatched to any gene: 4. The CDR3: CASSLVGTGAYNEQFF. CDR3 DNA: TGTGCCAGCAGCTTGGTTGGGACAGGTGCCTACAATGAGCAGTTCTTC.

J is TRBJ2-1 and V is TRBV5-6, with 14 bases lining up with TRBD2. The germline CDR1 and CDR2 sequences are SGHDT and YYEEEE. This CDR3 comprises 18 residues. V was clipped by 4 bases and J by 1 base; unmatched bases: 7. The DNA of the CDR3 is TGTGCCAGCAGCCCGGGACTAGCGGGAGAAATGTCCTACAATGAGCAGTTCTTC. Protein sequence: CASSPGLAGEMSYNEQFF.

CDR3 DNA sequence: TGCGCCAGCAGCCAAAGTTCTAGCGGAGCCTCCTACGAGCAGTACTTC. It codes for CASSQSSSGASYEQYF. This chain links TRBV4-1 with TRBJ2-7; 7 positions agree with TRBD2. Trimming at V came to 2 bases and at J to 0 bases, leaving 7 bases not matched to a gene. The CDR3 runs 16 residues. Germline CDR1 reads MGHRA; CDR2 reads YSYEKL.

The J gene is TRBJ2-1, the V gene TRBV19, with 8 bases fitting TRBD2. Germline lookup yields CDR1 LNHDA and CDR2 SQIVND (reference sequence). The CDR3 totals 16 residues. Germline trimming cut 2 bases from V and 4 bases from J; bases unmatched to any gene: 7. For the CDR3, the DNA is TGTGCCAGTAGTATAACCGTGACTAGCGTTTACAATGAGCAGTTCTTC. Translated: CASSITVTSVYNEQFF.

The chain is built from TRBV5-1 and TRBJ2-4; TRBD2 matches 14 bases. V shed 0 bases and J 7 bases; nucleotides not matched to a gene: 6. The CDR3 has 17 residues. Germline loops: CDR1 SGHRS, CDR2 YFSETQ. The CDR3 sequence is CASSLGLAGGPGNIQYF. CDR3 sequence (DNA): TGCGCCAGCAGCTTGGGACTAGCGGGAGGGCCAGGGAACATTCAGTACTTC.

The chain employs TRBV29-1 and TRBJ1-2, with 8 bases identical to TRBD1. The trim removed 7 bases at V and 8 bases at J, leaving 9 bases unmatched. The CDR3 covers 12 residues. The V gene's germline CDR1 is SQVTM and CDR2 ANQGSEA. The CDR3 loop is CSARRGQGGYTF. In nucleotides, the CDR3 is TGCAGCGCCCGGCGAGGACAGGGAGGCTACACCTTC.

The chain recombines TRBV27 with TRBJ2-2, with unresolved D. The CDR3 consists of 11 residues. The V gene lost 8 bases and the J gene lost 5 bases, with 6 bases spanning the gap. CDR1 and CDR2 from the germline V gene are MNHEY and SMNVEV (reference sequence). CDR3 region: CASPFTGELFF. The CDR3 DNA is TGTGCCAGCCCCTTTACCGGGGAGCTGTTTTTT.

CDR3 amino acids: CASSKRSTEYNEQFF. The CDR3 nucleotides are TGTGCCAGTAGTAAACGGTCCACGGAATACAATGAGCAGTTCTTC. The chain is built from TRBV19 and TRBJ2-1; no reliable D call. CDR1 and CDR2 from the germline V gene are LNHDA and SQIVND (reference sequence). The V gene lost 4 bases and the J gene lost 4 bases, with 14 bases spanning the gap. The CDR3 contains 15 residues.

The rearrangement joins TRBV5-5 to TRBJ2-1; 12 nucleotides align to TRBD2. Germline V lookup: CDR1 SGHKS, CDR2 YYEKEE (reference sequence). This CDR3 has 15 residues. Trimming at V came to 4 bases and at J to 8 bases, leaving 7 bases not matched to a gene. Here the CDR3 reads CASSEASGRGYEQFF. In DNA form, the CDR3 reads TGTGCCAGCAGCGAAGCTAGCGGGAGGGGCTATGAGCAGTTCTTC.

The chain combines TRBV25-1 with TRBJ2-7; 10 bases line up with TRBD1. The CDR3 sequence is 15 residues long. J lost 6 bases, V lost 5 bases, and 10 bases had no gene match. Germline lookup yields CDR1 MGHDK and CDR2 SYGVNS. CDR3 DNA: TGTGCCAGCAGTAAAGCCGGGACAGGGGCCCCCGAGCAGTACTTC. Translating gives CASSKAGTGAPEQYF.

J is TRBJ1-3 and V is TRBV6-5; no reliable D call. The germline CDR1 and CDR2 sequences are MNHEY and SVGAGI. V was cut by 5 bases and J by 4 bases, with 12 bases left in between. This CDR3 has 14 amino acids. The CDR3 sequence: CASSRSGQGNTIYF. The CDR3 DNA reads TGTGCCAGCAGTCGCTCCGGTCAGGGAAACACCATATATTTT.

The table lists this clone with a few counts. The rearrangement links TRBV10-3 to TRBJ2-4, with TRBD1 matching 8 bases. The CDR3 extends over 14 amino acids. Germline lookup yields CDR1 ENHRY and CDR2 SYGVKD. J was trimmed by 7 bases and V by 2 bases; bases with no gene match: 4. The CDR3 coding sequence is TGTGCCATCAGTGAGGGACAGGGTGGCAACATTCAGTACTTC. Translating it yields CAISEGQGGNIQYF.

The chain has TRBV4-1 and TRBJ2-1; no clear D gene. The CDR3 loop spans 13 amino acids. Germline loops: CDR1 MGHRA, CDR2 YSYEKL. V was shortened by 3 bases and J by 7 bases, with 10 bases between the two germline ends. DNA for the CDR3: TGCGCCAGCAGCCAGGCGGACGGTAATGAGCAGTTCTTC. The encoded protein is CASSQADGNEQFF.

The chain uses TRBV5-1 and TRBJ1-1; TRBD1 aligns across 10 bases. The CDR3 is 14 residues long. V was clipped by 4 bases and J by 7 bases; unmatched bases: 7. Germline CDR1 SGHRS, CDR2 YFSETQ. This CDR3 reads CASSLLDRGGEAFF. The CDR3, as DNA: TGCGCCAGCAGCCTACTGGACAGGGGGGGTGAAGCTTTCTTT.

The V and J genes are TRBV20-1 and TRBJ2-7, with D unresolved. V was shortened by 6 bases and J by 4 bases, with 7 bases between the two germline ends. Germline V gene sequence: CDR1 DFQATT, CDR2 SNEGSKA (reference sequence). This CDR3 has 10 amino acids. The CDR3 spells CSALEYEQYF. DNA for the CDR3: TGCAGTGCCCTCGAATACGAGCAGTACTTC.

This clone was seen only a few times. The chain links TRBV7-6 to TRBJ2-3; D is tentatively TRBD1 or TRBD2 (5 bases each). CDR3 length: 16 residues. V lost 4 bases to trimming and J lost 2 bases, with 16 bases between them. Germline V gene data show CDR1 as SGHVS and CDR2 as FNYEAQ. The CDR3 DNA follows: TGTGCCAGCAGCTCGGGACCCCAAGAACACACAGATACGCAGTATTTT. This encodes CASSSGPQEHTDTQYF.

The chain recombines TRBV25-1 with TRBJ1-4, with 7 bases fitting TRBD1. Germline loops: CDR1 MGHDK, CDR2 SYGVNS. The ends lost 6 bases at V and 6 bases at J; junction bases unmatched: 10. The CDR3 extends over 15 amino acids. CDR3 nucleotide sequence: TGTGCCAGCAGGCAGGGGGGAGGCGCCCATGAAAAACTGTTTTTT. It yields the protein CASRQGGGAHEKLFF.

The V gene is TRBV7-8, the J gene TRBJ2-7, with 8 positions matching TRBD1. The length of the CDR3 is 16 residues. Looked up from germline, CDR1 is SGHVS and CDR2 is FQNEAQ. V dropped 5 bases and J dropped 7; count of bases not matched to a gene: 16. The CDR3 bases are TGTGCCAGCAGCCCCCGTTCCAGGGGGCCCAGAGGAGAGCAGTACTTC. Its protein is CASSPRSRGPRGEQYF.

In this sample, this clone turned up a few times. This chain uses TRBV5-8 with TRBJ2-1; 15 nucleotides align to TRBD2. The CDR3 extends over 17 amino acids. Trimming at V came to 5 bases and at J to 7 bases, leaving 10 bases not matched to a gene. Germline CDR1 reads SGHTS; CDR2 reads YDEGEE. As DNA, the CDR3 is TGTGCCAGCAGTTTTGCCGGGACTAGCGGGGGGAGGAATGAGCAGTTCTTC. Translating it yields CASSFAGTSGGRNEQFF. Supplemented by reference TRBV5-8 and TRBJ2-1, the full variable domain reads EAGVTQSPTHLIKTRGQQATLRCSPISGHTSVYWYQQALGLGLQFLLWYDEGEERNRGNFPPRFSGRQFPNYSSELNVNALELEDSALYLCASSFAGTSGGRNEQFFGPGTRLTVL.

The rearrangement uses TRBV7-9 and TRBJ2-6; D not certain. The V gene's germline CDR1 is SEHNR and CDR2 FQNEAQ (reference sequence). V shed 5 bases and J shed 7 bases, with 6 bases lying between them. This CDR3 is 12 amino acids long. The CDR3 coding sequence is TGTGCCAGCAGCCCACCCGCCAACGTCCTGACTTTC. Its translation is CASSPPANVLTF. The full variable domain, completed using reference TRBV7-9 and TRBJ2-6, is DTGVSQNPRHKITKRGQNVTFRCDPISEHNRLYWYRQTLGQGPEFLTYFQNEAQLEKSRLLSDRFSAERPKGSFSTLEIQRTEQGDSAMYLCASSPPANVLTFGAGSRLTVL.

This clone was seen just once. The chain is built from TRBV7-2 and TRBJ1-2, with 7 bases lining up with TRBD1. V lost 5 bases, J lost 6 bases, and 6 bases stayed unmatched. The CDR3 consists of 13 residues. Per germline, CDR1 SGHTA and CDR2 FQGNSA. CDR3 in amino acids: CASSADRVDGYTF. DNA of the CDR3: TGTGCCAGCAGCGCCGACAGGGTTGATGGCTACACCTTC.